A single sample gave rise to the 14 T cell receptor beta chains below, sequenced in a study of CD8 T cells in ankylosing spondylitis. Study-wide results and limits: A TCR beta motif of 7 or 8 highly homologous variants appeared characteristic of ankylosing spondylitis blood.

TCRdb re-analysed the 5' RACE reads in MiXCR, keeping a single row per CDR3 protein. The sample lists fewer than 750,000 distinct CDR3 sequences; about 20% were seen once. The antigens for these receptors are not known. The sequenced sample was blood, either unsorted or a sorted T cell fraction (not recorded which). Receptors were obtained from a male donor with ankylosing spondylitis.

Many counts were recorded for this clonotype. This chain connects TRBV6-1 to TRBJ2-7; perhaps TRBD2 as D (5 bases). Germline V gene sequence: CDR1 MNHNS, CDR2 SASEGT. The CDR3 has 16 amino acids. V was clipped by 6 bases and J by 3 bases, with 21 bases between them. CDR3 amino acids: CASSTSNSRANYEQYF. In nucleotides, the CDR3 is TGTGCCAGCAGCACCTCCAACTCGCGGGCGAACTACGAGCAGTACTTC.

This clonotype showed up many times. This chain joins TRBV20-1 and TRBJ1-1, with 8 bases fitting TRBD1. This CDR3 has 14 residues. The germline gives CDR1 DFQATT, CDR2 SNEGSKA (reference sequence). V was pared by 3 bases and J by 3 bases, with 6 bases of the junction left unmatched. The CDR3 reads CSASRQGSYTEAFF. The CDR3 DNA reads TGCAGTGCTAGTAGACAGGGGTCGTACACTGAAGCTTTCTTT.

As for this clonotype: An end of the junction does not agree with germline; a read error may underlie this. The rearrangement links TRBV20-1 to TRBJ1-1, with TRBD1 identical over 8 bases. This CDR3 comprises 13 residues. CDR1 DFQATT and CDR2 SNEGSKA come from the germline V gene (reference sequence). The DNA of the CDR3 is TGCAGTGCTAGATTGACAGGGGCGGGAACTGAAGCTTTT. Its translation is CSARLTGAGTEAF.

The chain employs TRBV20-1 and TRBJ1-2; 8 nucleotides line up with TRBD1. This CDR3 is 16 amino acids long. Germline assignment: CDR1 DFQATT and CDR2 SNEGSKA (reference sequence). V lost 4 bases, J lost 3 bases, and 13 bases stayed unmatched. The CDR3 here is CSAIGLNRGVDYGYTF. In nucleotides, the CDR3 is TGCAGTGCTATAGGCCTCAACAGGGGGGTGGACTATGGCTACACCTTC.

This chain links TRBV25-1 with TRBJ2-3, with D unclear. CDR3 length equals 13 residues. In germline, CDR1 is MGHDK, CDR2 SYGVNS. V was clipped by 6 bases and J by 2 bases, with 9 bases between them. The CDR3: CASRGRITDTQYF. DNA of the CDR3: TGTGCCAGCAGGGGCCGGATCACAGATACGCAGTATTTT.

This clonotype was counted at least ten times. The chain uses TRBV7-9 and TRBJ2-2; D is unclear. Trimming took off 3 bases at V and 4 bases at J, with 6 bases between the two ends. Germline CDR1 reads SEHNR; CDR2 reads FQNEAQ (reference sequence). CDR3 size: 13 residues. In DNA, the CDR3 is TGTGCCAGCAGCTTTTCGGTCACCGGGGAGCTGTTTTTT. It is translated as CASSFSVTGELFF.

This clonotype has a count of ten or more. Here the CDR3 reads CASSFWAGADTQYF. The CDR3 DNA is TGTGCCAGCAGTTTTTGGGCGGGGGCGGATACGCAGTATTTT. The chain uses TRBV12-3 or TRBV12-4 and TRBJ2-3; perhaps TRBD2 as D (7 bases). The CDR3 contains 14 residues. Trimming shortened V by 3 bases and J by 6 bases, and 13 bases separated the two germline ends.

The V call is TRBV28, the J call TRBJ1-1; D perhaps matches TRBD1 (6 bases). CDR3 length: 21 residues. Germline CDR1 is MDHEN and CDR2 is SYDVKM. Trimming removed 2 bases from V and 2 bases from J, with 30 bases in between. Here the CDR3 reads CASSLHSLGGAGIQSNTEAFF. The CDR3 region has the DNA TGTGCCAGCAGTTTACATTCCCTAGGGGGGGCAGGGATCCAAAGTAACACTGAAGCTTTCTTT.

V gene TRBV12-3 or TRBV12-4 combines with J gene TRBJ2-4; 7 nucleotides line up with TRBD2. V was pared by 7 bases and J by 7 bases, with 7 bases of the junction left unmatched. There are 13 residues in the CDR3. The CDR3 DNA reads TGTGCCAGCACCCGGGGAGGGGTCAACATTCAGTACTTC. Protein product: CASTRGGVNIQYF.

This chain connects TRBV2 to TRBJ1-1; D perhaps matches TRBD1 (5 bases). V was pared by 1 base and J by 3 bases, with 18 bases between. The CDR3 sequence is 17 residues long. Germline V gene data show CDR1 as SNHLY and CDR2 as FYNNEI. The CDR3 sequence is CASSEDRVSGADTEAFF. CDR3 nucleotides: TGTGCCAGCAGTGAAGATAGAGTTTCTGGGGCCGACACTGAAGCTTTCTTT.

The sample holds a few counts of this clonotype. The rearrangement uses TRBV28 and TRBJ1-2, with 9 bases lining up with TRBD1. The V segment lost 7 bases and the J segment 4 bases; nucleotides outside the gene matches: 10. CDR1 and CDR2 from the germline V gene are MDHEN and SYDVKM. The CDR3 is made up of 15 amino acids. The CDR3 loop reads CASTDPGQGIYGYTF. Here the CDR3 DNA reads TGTGCCAGCACTGATCCGGGACAGGGAATCTATGGCTACACCTTC.

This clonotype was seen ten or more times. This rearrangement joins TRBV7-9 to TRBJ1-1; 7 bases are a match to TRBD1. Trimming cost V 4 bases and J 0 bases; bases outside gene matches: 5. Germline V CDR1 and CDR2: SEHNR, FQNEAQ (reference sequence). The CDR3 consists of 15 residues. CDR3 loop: CASSSRDSMNTEAFF. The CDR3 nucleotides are TGTGCCAGCAGCTCCCGGGACAGCATGAACACTGAAGCTTTCTTT.

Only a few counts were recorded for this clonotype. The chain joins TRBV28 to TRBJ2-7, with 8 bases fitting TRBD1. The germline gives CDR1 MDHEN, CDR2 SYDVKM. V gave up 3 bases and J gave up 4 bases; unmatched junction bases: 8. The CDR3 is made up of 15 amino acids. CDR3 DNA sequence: TGTGCCAGCAGTTTCGGCAGGGGGCCCCCATACGAGCAGTACTTC. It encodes CASSFGRGPPYEQYF. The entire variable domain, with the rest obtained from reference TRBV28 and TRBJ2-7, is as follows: DVKVTQSSRYLVKRTGEKVFLECVQDMDHENMFWYRQDPGLGLRLIYFSYDVKMKEKGDIPEGYSVSREKKERFSLILESASTNQTSMYLCASSFGRGPPYEQYFGPGTRLTVT.

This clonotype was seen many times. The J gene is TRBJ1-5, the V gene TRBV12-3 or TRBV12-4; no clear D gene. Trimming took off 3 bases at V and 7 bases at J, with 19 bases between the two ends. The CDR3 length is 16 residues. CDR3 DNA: TGTGCCAGCAGTTTTCGATCGGCCGGCCCTGAGCAGCCCCAGCATTTT. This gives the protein CASSFRSAGPEQPQHF.